The 5 T cell receptor beta chains below come from one sample, sequenced in a study of blood T cell repertoires in COVID-19. The assay was immunoSEQ multiplex PCR, and TCRdb's table has in-frame clones only and misses some. The table records about 140,000 clones, about 90% of them present only once. The specimen was peripheral blood. Receptor source: a woman of 80 years or more with acute or convalescent COVID-19.

This chain connects TRBV5-4 to TRBJ1-2; D perhaps matches TRBD1 (6 bases). The CDR3 has 15 amino acids. Deletions cut 4 bases from V and 7 bases from J, with 20 bases between. Germline V lookup: CDR1 SGHNT, CDR2 YYREEE (reference sequence). The DNA of the CDR3 is TGTGCCAGCAGCACCAAGGAACAGGGCGTTGGTGGCTACACCTTC. It is translated as CASSTKEQGVGGYTF.

The genes are TRBV2 and TRBJ1-5; no reliable D call. This CDR3 is built from 14 residues. Deletions cut 3 bases from V and 6 bases from J, with 12 bases between. Germline loops: CDR1 SNHLY, CDR2 FYNNEI. CDR3 protein: CASSEMYHIQPQHF. The CDR3 coding sequence is TGTGCCAGCAGTGAGATGTACCACATTCAGCCCCAGCATTTT.

V and J are TRBV6-1 and TRBJ1-1, with D tentatively TRBD1 (6 bases). Per the germline V gene, CDR1 is MNHNS and CDR2 is SASEGT. The V end was cut by 0 bases, the J end by 4 bases, with 12 bases between. The CDR3 sequence is 15 residues long. The DNA of the CDR3 is TGTGCCAGCAGTGAAGCTTCGGTAGGGGGCACTGAAGCTTTCTTT. Its translation: CASSEASVGGTEAFF.

With regard to this clone: It is unclear where the CDR3 begins or ends on the DNA, so no DNA is shown, and the CDR3 is as TCRdb lists it. This sequence joins TRBV14 and TRBJ2-7; TRBD1 is the table's D call and was not checked against the DNA. The CDR3 totals 18 residues, both ends included. Germline V gives CDR1 SGHDN, CDR2 FVKESK. The CDR3 loop reads CASSPGNLWTRSSYEQYF.

The V and J genes are TRBV5-4 and TRBJ2-1; weak D call: TRBD2 (5 bases). Trimming took off 4 bases at V and 3 bases at J, with 11 bases between the two ends. Germline CDR1 SGHNT, CDR2 YYREEE (reference sequence). This CDR3 comprises 14 residues. The CDR3: CASSPAGSYNEQFF. The CDR3 bases are TGTGCCAGCAGCCCGGCGGGCAGCTACAATGAGCAGTTCTTC.